This TCR beta chain was sequenced in a study of T cells in narcolepsy. Profiled with immunoSEQ multiplex PCR; TCRdb holds only in-frame clones, not every one. The repertoire holds about 27,000 clones, more than 75% seen once, with around 3.1% in the top ten. General study findings and limits: Reportedly, autoreactive clonotypes were serially detected in patients' blood but not controls'.

As concerns this clone: Its specificity is not known.

Germline loops: CDR1 MGHRA, CDR2 YSYEKL. V was shortened by 4 bases and J by 0 bases, with 14 bases between the two germline ends. The CDR3 runs 16 residues. The chain has TRBV4-1 and TRBJ2-3, with D tentatively TRBD1 (6 bases). Sequenced: CD45RA- memory CD4+ T cells from PBMCs. The sequence came from a human donor with narcolepsy. DNA of the CDR3: TGCGCCAGCAGCCTCCGACAGGTAGCTAGCACAGATACGCAGTATTTT. Amino acids: CASSLRQVASTDTQYF.